A selection of T cell receptor beta chains follows, all from one sample in a study of cytomegalovirus exposure and HLA in healthy donors. The assay was immunoSEQ multiplex PCR, and TCRdb's table has in-frame clones only and misses some. Among roughly 170,000 clones listed, about 80% were seen once. Sequenced: PBMCs. All receptors derive from a young man in good health and CMV-seronegative. CDR3s include the opening cysteine and the closing phenylalanine or tryptophan. Each record gives: D gene, CDR3 length, V gene, J gene, clone size, CDR3 DNA, CDR3 protein. A D gene is named only where the DNA matches it firmly. Clone size is given for some rows only: seen once, a few or many times, or a class if the clone is expanded.

TRBD2	16	TRBV28	TRBJ2-7	-	TGTGCCAGCACCGGATACCGAGGGACTAGCGGGAGGGCTGCGTACTTC	CASTGYRGTSGRAAYF
TRBD1	15	TRBV19	TRBJ2-1	-	TGTGCCAGTAGTACGACAGGGGGCTCCTACAATGAGCAGTTCTTC	CASSTTGGSYNEQFF
-	13	TRBV7-2	TRBJ2-5	-	TGTGCCAGCAGTACATACGGGGAAGAGACCCAGTACTTC	CASSTYGEETQYF
-	13	TRBV7-7	TRBJ2-5	-	TGTGCTAGCAGCCGACTAATGCTGGAGACCCAGTACTTC	CASSRLMLETQYF
-	15	TRBV5-4	TRBJ1-2	-	TGTGCCAGCAGCCCCTCCCGGGAAACTAACTATGGCTACACCTTC	CASSPSRETNYGYTF
-	15	TRBV10-1	TRBJ2-3	-	TGCGCCAACCCGAATACTGACAGGCCCACAGATACGCAGTATTTT	CANPNTDRPTDTQYF
-	15	TRBV4-1	TRBJ2-7	-	TGCGCCAGCAGCCAAGATACGACAGGTTCCGACGAGCAGTACTTC	CASSQDTTGSDEQYF
-	14	TRBV28	TRBJ2-2	-	TGTGCCAGCAGTTTTACTAGCCTAACCGGGGAGCTGTTTTTT	CASSFTSLTGELFF
-	16	TRBV16	TRBJ1-5	-	TGTGCCAGCAGCCAATTTAAGCCAGGGATCAATCAGCCCCAGCATTTT	CASSQFKPGINQPQHF
-	12	TRBV5-5	TRBJ1-1	-	TGTGCCAGCAGGCCGACAGACACTGAAGCTTTCTTT	CASRPTDTEAFF
TRBD1	15	TRBV27	TRBJ1-6	-	TGTGCCAGCAGTTACTCGACAGGGAAGAATTCACCCCTCCACTTT	CASSYSTGKNSPLHF
-	15	TRBV19	TRBJ2-4	-	TGTGCCAGTAGGGATCAGGGTTCCCCCAAAAACATTCAGTACTTC	CASRDQGSPKNIQYF
TRBD1	16	TRBV7-9	TRBJ1-1	-	TGTGCCAGCAGCTCATCCGGGACAGGGGGCATCACTGAAGCTTTCTTT	CASSSSGTGGITEAFF
-	15	TRBV5-6	TRBJ1-5	-	TGTGCCAGCAGCTTGTCCGGGGGGAACAATCAGCCCCAGCATTTT	CASSLSGGNNQPQHF
TRBD2	19	TRBV4-3	TRBJ2-1	-	TGCGCCAGCAGCCAAGATCCAACGGAACTAGCGGGTTTATACAATGAGCAGTTCTTC	CASSQDPTELAGLYNEQFF
-	11	TRBV6-6	TRBJ2-1	-	TGTGCCAGTCGGACAGTCGATGAGCAGTTCTTC	CASRTVDEQFF
TRBD2	13	TRBV2	TRBJ2-1	once	TGTGCCAGCAGTGGTCGGGGGGACAATGAGCAGTTCTTC	CASSGRGDNEQFF
TRBD1	14	TRBV6-5	TRBJ1-4	-	TGTGCCAGCAGTCAGACAGGGGTGGATGAAAAACTGTTTTTT	CASSQTGVDEKLFF
-	15	TRBV11-2	TRBJ2-7	once	TGTGCCAGCAGCTTAGATCGAGGCAGATCCTACGAGCAGTACTTC	CASSLDRGRSYEQYF
TRBD2	15	TRBV6-5	TRBJ2-1	once	TGTGCCAGCAGTTCCGGACTAGCGGGGGGGCATGAGCAGTTCTTC	CASSSGLAGGHEQFF
TRBD1	16	TRBV18	TRBJ2-2	-	TGTGCCAGCTCACCCCCGGGACAGGGAAACACCGGGGAGCTGTTTTTT	CASSPPGQGNTGELFF
-	16	TRBV27	TRBJ2-2	once	TGTGCCAGCAGTTTATCCCCGTTGAGTAGGGGGGGGGAGCTGTTTTTT	CASSLSPLSRGGELFF
-	17	TRBV5-1	TRBJ2-6	-	TGCGCCAGCAGCTTGGGACGGACAAGCTCTGGGGCCAACGTCCTGACTTTC	CASSLGRTSSGANVLTF
-	14	TRBV18	TRBJ2-2	-	TGTGCCAGCTCACCACCGGAGAAAACCGGGGAGCTGTTTTTT	CASSPPEKTGELFF
-	14	TRBV7-9	TRBJ2-7	-	TGTGCCAGCAGTTGGGGGCCCAGCTCCTACGAGCAGTACTTC	CASSWGPSSYEQYF
TRBD1	16	TRBV11-2	TRBJ2-4	-	TGTGCCAGCAGCTTAGGCCAGGGGGCGACCAAAAACATTCAGTACTTC	CASSLGQGATKNIQYF
TRBD1	14	TRBV6-5	TRBJ1-2	-	TGTGCCAGCAGGGTTGGACAGGGGGCGGGTGGCTACACCTTC	CASRVGQGAGGYTF
-	12	TRBV19	TRBJ1-1	-	TGTGCCAGTAGTATAGGTCCTACTGAAGCTTTCTTT	CASSIGPTEAFF
-	14	TRBV5-1	TRBJ2-3	-	TGCGCCAGCAGCCTAGGGACTCTCACAGATACGCAGTATTTT	CASSLGTLTDTQYF
TRBD1	15	TRBV10-3	TRBJ1-4	-	TGTGCCATCAGTGAGTCGACAGGGTCCCGCGAAAAACTGTTTTTT	CAISESTGSREKLFF
-	14	TRBV27	TRBJ2-2	-	TGTGCCAGCAGCTGGGAGCGAGGCACCGGGGAGCTGTTTTTT	CASSWERGTGELFF
-	14	TRBV6-5	TRBJ2-7	-	TGTGCCAGCAGACTATCAAGTAAATCCTACGAGCAGTACTTC	CASRLSSKSYEQYF
-	13	TRBV7-9	TRBJ1-1	-	TGTTCCAGCAGCTTAGATAACGGGGCTGAAGCTTTCTTT	CSSSLDNGAEAFF
TRBD1	12	TRBV29-1	TRBJ1-5	-	TGCAGCGTGGCGGGACAGAATCAGCCCCAGCATTTT	CSVAGQNQPQHF
TRBD2	16	TRBV4-1	TRBJ2-7	-	TGCGCCAGCAGCCAAGAACTAGCGGGGGTCTCCTACGAGCAGTACTTC	CASSQELAGVSYEQYF